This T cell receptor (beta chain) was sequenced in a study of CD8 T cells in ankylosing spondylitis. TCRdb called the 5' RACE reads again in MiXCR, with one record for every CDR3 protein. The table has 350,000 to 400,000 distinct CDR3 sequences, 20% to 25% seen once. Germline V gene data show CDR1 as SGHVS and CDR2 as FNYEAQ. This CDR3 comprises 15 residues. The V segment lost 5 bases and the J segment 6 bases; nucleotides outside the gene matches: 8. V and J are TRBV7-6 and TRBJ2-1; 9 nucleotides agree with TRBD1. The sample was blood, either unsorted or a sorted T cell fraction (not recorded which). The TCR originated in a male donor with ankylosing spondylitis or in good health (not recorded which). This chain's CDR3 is CASSVGQGMGNEQFF. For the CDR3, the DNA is TGTGCCAGCAGCGTGGGACAGGGTATGGGCAATGAGCAGTTCTTC.